A single sample is the source of the 20 T cell receptor beta chains below, sequenced in a study of blood T cells in healthy people across ages. With a J-beta primer mix and a sample-barcoded 5' primer, a second PCR ran about 6 to 11 cycles. TCRdb analysed the 5' RACE reads with MiXCR anew, one entry per CDR3 protein. The sample includes 1.6 million or so distinct CDR3 sequences, around 36% of them seen just once. The sequenced sample consisted of blood. All receptors come from a woman aged 25 to 39 in good health.

V gene TRBV4-2 combines with J gene TRBJ2-3; D is ambiguous. Germline assignment: CDR1 LGHNA and CDR2 YNFKEQ. The CDR3 totals 14 residues. Trimming shortened V by 0 bases and J by 3 bases, and 7 bases separated the two germline ends. The chain's CDR3 is CASSQDQATDTQYF. CDR3 bases: TGTGCCAGCAGCCAAGACCAAGCGACAGATACGCAGTATTTT.

V is TRBV29-1 and J is TRBJ2-1; D call uncertain. This CDR3 is built from 11 residues. V was pared by 7 bases and J by 4 bases, with 8 bases between. CDR1 and CDR2 from the germline V gene are SQVTM and ANQGSEA. The CDR3 region has the DNA TGCAGCGCAGACATTTACAATGAGCAGTTCTTC. Encoded protein: CSADIYNEQFF.

V is TRBV20-1 and J is TRBJ1-6, with D unresolved. V shed 1 base and J shed 10 bases, with 23 bases lying between them. The CDR3 contains 17 residues. Germline lookup yields CDR1 DFQATT and CDR2 SNEGSKA (reference sequence). The CDR3 DNA reads TGCAGTGCTAGAGTACTACCTTTGGGCGGCAAAGGGTCACCCCTCCACTTT. Residues: CSARVLPLGGKGSPLHF.

Only one count was recorded for this clonotype. The V and J genes are TRBV18 and TRBJ2-3, with TRBD1 as a possible D gene (6 bases). Germline CDR1 is KGHSH and CDR2 is LQKENI. The V end lost 4 bases, the J end lost 0 bases, and 17 bases lay between the germline ends. The CDR3 is 17 residues long. The CDR3 nucleotides read TGTGCCAGCTCACGACCACAGGGCTACCGGAGCACAGATACGCAGTATTTT. It is translated as CASSRPQGYRSTDTQYF.

The V and J genes are TRBV30 and TRBJ2-5, with 9 bases matching TRBD1. The J segment lost 5 bases and the V segment lost 7 bases, leaving 8 bases of the junction unmatched. The germline gives CDR1 GTSNPN, CDR2 SVGIG (reference sequence). This CDR3 is built from 13 residues. CDR3 protein: CAFDRGTWETQYF. DNA for the CDR3: TGTGCCTTTGACAGGGGGACGTGGGAGACCCAGTACTTC.

A few counts support this clonotype. The V gene is TRBV18, the J gene TRBJ2-1; TRBD1 matches 8 bases. There are 15 residues in the CDR3. V shed 3 bases, J shed 9 bases, and the junction held 10 bases outside the gene matches. CDR1 KGHSH and CDR2 LQKENI come from the germline V gene. The DNA of the CDR3 is TGTGCCAGCTCACCCTCCGGACAGGGAGGTGGTGAGCAGTTCTTC. This sequence encodes CASSPSGQGGGEQFF.

With regard to this clonotype: One end of the junction varies from germline; a read error may be responsible. V and J are TRBV12-3 or TRBV12-4 and TRBJ1-2, with D hard to call. The CDR3 extends over 13 amino acids. The CDR3 DNA reads TGTGCCAGCAGCCCGGACCGGAACTATGGCTACGCCTTC. It yields the protein CASSPDRNYGYAF.

Many counts were recorded for this clonotype. The chain carries TRBV20-1 and TRBJ2-3; 9 nucleotides match TRBD2. Unmatched junction bases numbered 4, after V lost 3 bases and J lost 3 bases. CDR3 length: 14 residues. CDR1 and CDR2 from the germline V gene are DFQATT and SNEGSKA (reference sequence). Written as DNA, the CDR3 is TGCAGTGCTAGTCTAACTAGCGGGACAGATACGCAGTATTTT. As protein: CSASLTSGTDTQYF.

J is TRBJ2-1 and V is TRBV29-1; possibly TRBD1 or TRBD2 for D (5 bases each). Germline V gene data show CDR1 as SQVTM and CDR2 as ANQGSEA. The CDR3 runs to 14 residues. Trimming stripped 7 bases from V and 1 base from J, with 14 bases between. The CDR3 DNA is TGCAGCGCCTCCGGGACCGGGTCCTACAATGAGCAGTTCTTC. Amino acids: CSASGTGSYNEQFF.

The chain joins TRBV7-8 to TRBJ2-3; tentatively, D is TRBD1 or TRBD2 (5 bases each). The CDR3 length is 17 residues. Trimming stripped 5 bases from V and 1 base from J, with 19 bases between. Looked up from germline, CDR1 is SGHVS and CDR2 is FQNEAQ. CDR3 bases: TGTGCCAGCAGCCTCCGGGACGGCTCAATGGGCACAGATACGCAGTATTTT. It encodes CASSLRDGSMGTDTQYF.

The chain employs TRBV4-2 and TRBJ2-1; 8 bases align to TRBD2. The CDR3 spans 16 residues. Germline-derived CDR1 and CDR2 are LGHNA and YNFKEQ. V dropped 4 bases and J dropped 1; count of bases not matched to a gene: 6. The chain's CDR3 is CASSPAGEVSYNEQFF. The DNA for the CDR3 is TGTGCCAGCAGCCCAGCGGGAGAAGTTTCCTACAATGAGCAGTTCTTC.

In its sample, this clonotype was seen many times. The chain carries TRBV4-1 and TRBJ2-5; 8 nucleotides line up with TRBD2. V dropped 2 bases and J dropped 4; count of bases not matched to a gene: 6. Germline CDR1 MGHRA, CDR2 YSYEKL. CDR3 length: 15 amino acids. Here the CDR3 reads CASSQTGGPTETQYF. In DNA form, the CDR3 reads TGCGCCAGCAGCCAAACGGGGGGGCCGACAGAGACCCAGTACTTC.

V and J are TRBV4-2 and TRBJ1-2; D gene unclear. Trimming removed 0 bases at V and 1 base at J, with 9 bases between. Germline values: CDR1 LGHNA, CDR2 YNFKEQ. There are 15 residues in the CDR3. In DNA, the CDR3 is TGTGCCAGCAGCCAAGATAAGGCGGTTAACTATGGCTACACCTTC. Translating it yields CASSQDKAVNYGYTF.

This clonotype was seen a handful of times. The CDR3 region is CSVDEPGQGRGAFF. The DNA for the CDR3 is TGCAGCGTTGACGAGCCGGGACAGGGGAGAGGAGCTTTCTTT. The chain recombines TRBV29-1 with TRBJ1-1, with 10 bases that match TRBD1. The CDR3 length is 14 residues. The germline CDR1 and CDR2 sequences are SQVTM and ANQGSEA. V was clipped by 3 bases and J by 10 bases; unmatched bases: 11.

The chain has TRBV7-9 and TRBJ1-1; 7 bases agree with TRBD1. Germline V gene sequence: CDR1 SEHNR, CDR2 FQNEAQ (reference sequence). The CDR3 covers 14 residues. Trimming took 5 bases from V and 6 from J; bases not matched to a gene: 9. The CDR3 spells CASSADRVTAEAFF. CDR3 bases: TGTGCCAGCAGCGCAGACAGGGTGACGGCTGAAGCTTTCTTT.

This clonotype was found many times. This chain uses TRBV20-1 with TRBJ2-5, with TRBD2 matching over 9 bases. The J call may be mistaken, given a closer DNA end match to TRBJ2-7. The germline V gene has CDR1 DFQATT and CDR2 SNEGSKA (reference sequence). The CDR3 spans 16 residues. In DNA form, the CDR3 reads TGCAGTGCTATAGGCGCGCCGCTAGCGGGAATAGACGAGCAGTACTTC. This sequence encodes CSAIGAPLAGIDEQYF.

This clonotype occurred many times. V usage is TRBV4-1 and J usage is TRBJ2-3, with D perhaps TRBD2 (5 bases). CDR3 length equals 13 residues. The germline V gene has CDR1 MGHRA and CDR2 YSYEKL. V was shortened by 3 bases and J by 5 bases, with 9 bases between the two germline ends. The CDR3: CASSQGEGDTQYF. The CDR3, as DNA: TGCGCCAGCAGCCAGGGTGAGGGAGATACGCAGTATTTT.

This chain joins TRBV20-1 and TRBJ2-1; D is undetermined. CDR3 length: 14 amino acids. Germline V gene sequence: CDR1 DFQATT, CDR2 SNEGSKA (reference sequence). V was pared by 0 bases and J by 7 bases, with 13 bases between. CDR3 sequence reads: CSARERASGNEQFF. For the CDR3, the DNA is TGCAGTGCTAGAGAGCGAGCTAGTGGGAATGAGCAGTTCTTC.

Here the CDR3 DNA reads TGTGCCAGCAGACCCGGTCGCGGGGGAGAGATGAACACTGAAGCTTTCTTT. It yields the protein CASRPGRGGEMNTEAFF. The chain combines TRBV7-6 with TRBJ1-1, with a possible D match to TRBD1 (5 bases). Germline lookup yields CDR1 SGHVS and CDR2 FNYEAQ. The CDR3 loop spans 17 amino acids. Trimming took 6 bases from V and 0 from J, leaving 20 bases between them.

This clonotype appeared a few times. V usage is TRBV30 and J usage is TRBJ2-1, with D possibly being TRBD1 or TRBD2 (5 bases each). V lost 2 bases, J lost 2 bases, and 19 bases lay in between. Germline CDR1 is GTSNPN and CDR2 is SVGIG (reference sequence). The CDR3 covers 17 residues. CDR3 region: CAWSLSWGKRTYNEQFF. DNA of the CDR3: TGTGCCTGGAGTCTCTCCTGGGGGAAACGAACCTACAATGAGCAGTTCTTC.